This T cell receptor beta chain was identified during a study of CD8 T cells in ankylosing spondylitis. Germline V lookup: CDR1 SGHTA, CDR2 FQGNSA. The CDR3 totals 15 residues. V was cut by 3 bases and J by 0 bases, with 12 bases left in between. Points from the study as a whole: Fewer than ten highly homologous variants made up a TCR beta motif that seemed to typify ankylosing spondylitis blood. Those disease-linked clones were CD8+; they were also relatively rare in peripheral blood.

This clonotype was seen many times. Antigen: not known. It was by quantitative 5'-RACE with molecular barcodes that TCR beta libraries were made. Each CDR3 protein is one row after TCRdb ran MiXCR on the 5' RACE reads. This repertoire shows 450,000 to 550,000 distinct CDR3 sequences, 5.3% found once; its top ten account for under 4.5%. This sequence was found in a male donor with ankylosing spondylitis. The V gene is TRBV7-2, the J gene TRBJ2-7; D not certain. The material sequenced was blood, either unsorted or a sorted T cell fraction (not recorded which). CDR3 residues: CASSLRSLISYEQYF. In DNA, the CDR3 is TGTGCCAGCAGCTTGCGGAGCCTCATCTCCTACGAGCAGTACTTC.